Shown below are 12 T cell receptor beta chains from a single sample sequenced in a study of T cells in Graves' hyperthyroidism and ophthalmopathy (dated 2019 in TCRdb). Library creation used multiplex PCR. These reads were obtained on an Illumina HiSeq 2000. Amplification of TCR beta CDR3 regions was carried out from RNA transcripts. The TCR CDR3 was subjected to a first round of RT-PCR using the HTBI primer set and the Qiagen OneStep RT-PCR kit. The public sequencing data were trimmed at Q25 with fastp and processed into clonotypes with MiXCR by TCRdb, which kept only in-frame beta chains. Rows are combined by CDR3 protein, so each entry shows the most common genes and DNA. The sample table shows about half a million distinct CDR3 sequences, and under 25% are seen once. The ten top clones hold around a quarter of the sample. Material: blood. These receptors all come from a man aged 18 to 30 with Graves' hyperthyroidism.

This clonotype was counted ten times or more. The V call is TRBV5-1, the J call TRBJ1-1, with 7 nucleotides matching TRBD1. Germline trimming cut 2 bases from V and 3 bases from J; bases unmatched to any gene: 1. The CDR3 loop spans 13 amino acids. From germline, CDR1 is SGHRS and CDR2 YFSETQ. The CDR3: CASSFTGDTEAFF. DNA of the CDR3: TGCGCCAGCAGCTTCACAGGGGACACTGAAGCTTTCTTT.

Comment on this clonotype: A much more abundant neighbour one base away suggests this may be a read error. J is TRBJ1-5 and V is TRBV12-3 or TRBV12-4; tentative D call: TRBD1 (6 bases). V was shortened by 4 bases and J by 6 bases, with 13 bases between the two germline ends. The CDR3 is 14 amino acids. The CDR3 DNA reads as TGTGCCAGCAGTTCAGGGGCTGGCACTCAGCCCCAGCATTTT. Amino acids: CASSSGAGTQPQHF.

In its sample, this clonotype was seen a few times. V gene TRBV5-1 combines with J gene TRBJ2-3; 13 bases align to TRBD2. V lost 1 base, J lost 2 bases, and 7 bases stayed unmatched. This CDR3 is 18 amino acids long. Germline V gives CDR1 SGHRS, CDR2 YFSETQ. The CDR3 coding sequence is TGCGCCAGCAGCTTGCGGACTAGCGGGGGACGATTCACAGATACGCAGTATTTT. It yields the protein CASSLRTSGGRFTDTQYF.

This clonotype was counted ten times or more. J is TRBJ1-2 and V is TRBV6-2 or TRBV6-3, with no clear D. V dropped 0 bases and J dropped 2 bases, with 19 bases sitting between them. The CDR3 is made up of 18 amino acids. Germline V CDR1 and CDR2: MNHEY, SVGEGT. The CDR3 region has the DNA TGTGCCAGCAGTTACTCGGAGGTGGTCGGAATCTCGAACTATGGCTACACCTTC. Protein: CASSYSEVVGISNYGYTF.

This clonotype came up many times. This chain links TRBV7-2 with TRBJ2-5, with a weak D call TRBD1 (5 bases). V was clipped by 1 base and J by 2 bases, with 14 bases between them. Germline V gene sequence: CDR1 SGHTA, CDR2 FQGNSA. This CDR3 has 16 residues. The DNA of the CDR3 is TGTGCCAGCAGCTTAGGCACAGGTATTCTACAAGAGACCCAGTACTTC. Amino acids: CASSLGTGILQETQYF.

This clonotype was seen a few times. The CDR3 spells CASSSSGMQETQYF. DNA for the CDR3: TGTGCCAGCAGCTCCTCAGGAATGCAAGAGACCCAGTACTTC. J is TRBJ2-5 and V is TRBV7-9, with no clear D. The V end lost 4 bases, the J end lost 2 bases, and 11 bases lay between the germline ends. The CDR3 is 14 amino acids. CDR1 and CDR2 (germline): SEHNR, FQNEAQ (reference sequence).

The sample holds many counts of this clonotype. In DNA form, the CDR3 reads TGTGCCAGCAGCCGCAGACAGGGGACGGATGGCTACACCTTC. It specifies CASSRRQGTDGYTF. The chain recombines TRBV7-6 with TRBJ1-2, with 8 bases matching TRBD1. Losses at the gene ends were 5 bases for V and 6 bases for J; bases not matched to a gene: 8. This CDR3 is built from 14 residues. The germline V gene encodes CDR1 SGHVS and CDR2 FNYEAQ.

This clonotype showed up just a few times. The V and J genes are TRBV12-3 or TRBV12-4 and TRBJ2-5; 10 bases fit TRBD1. The junction had 5 bases not matched to a gene; V was cut back by 2 bases and J by 5 bases. This CDR3 comprises 15 residues. DNA for the CDR3: TGTGCCAGCAGTTTACCGGGGACAGGGGCGGAGACCCAGTACTTC. Protein: CASSLPGTGAETQYF.

Many counts were recorded for this clonotype. The V call is TRBV5-1, the J call TRBJ1-1; D perhaps matches TRBD1 (5 bases). Germline V gene data show CDR1 as SGHRS and CDR2 as YFSETQ. Between the trimmed V and J ends, which lost 2 bases and 3 bases, there was a span of 14 bases. This CDR3 region has 15 residues. The CDR3 nucleotides read TGCGCCAGCAGCTTCTCGGCAGGCAGGGACACTGAAGCTTTCTTT. It translates to CASSFSAGRDTEAFF. The whole variable domain, filled in from reference TRBV5-1 and TRBJ1-1, reads KAGVTQTPRYLIKTRGQQVTLSCSPISGHRSVSWYQQTPGQGLQFLFEYFSETQRNKGNFPGRFSGRQFSNSRSEMNVSTLELGDSALYLCASSFSAGRDTEAFFGQGTRLTVV.

This clonotype has at least ten counts. The J gene is TRBJ2-7, the V gene TRBV28; D is uncertain. Per germline, CDR1 MDHEN and CDR2 SYDVKM. V lost 5 bases and J 0 bases, leaving 11 bases between the germline ends. The CDR3 runs to 14 residues. The CDR3 reads CASSPPQVSYEQYF. In nucleotides, the CDR3 is TGTGCCAGCAGTCCCCCCCAGGTCTCCTACGAGCAGTACTTC.

This clonotype has ten or more counts. V gene TRBV7-8 combines with J gene TRBJ1-1; D unresolved. This CDR3 region has 14 residues. CDR1 is SGHVS and CDR2 is FQNEAQ in the germline V gene. Between the trimmed V and J ends, which lost 1 base and 4 bases, there was a span of 10 bases. CDR3 protein: CASSLEGGRTEAFF. The CDR3 DNA follows: TGTGCCAGCAGCTTAGAAGGAGGGCGCACTGAAGCTTTCTTT. Based on the CDR3 plus reference TRBV7-8 and TRBJ1-1, the full variable domain is GAGVSQSPRYKVAKRGQDVALRCDPISGHVSLFWYQQALGQGPEFLTYFQNEAQLDKSGLPSDRFFAERPEGSVSTLKIQRTQQEDSAVYLCASSLEGGRTEAFFGQGTRLTVV.

The table lists this clonotype with many counts. The J gene is TRBJ1-2, the V gene TRBV12-3 or TRBV12-4; the match to TRBD1 covers 10 bases. V was clipped by 5 bases and J by 7 bases; unmatched bases: 7. The CDR3 length is 14 residues. The CDR3 protein is CASSGQGGESGYTF. CDR3 sequence (DNA): TGTGCCAGCAGTGGACAGGGGGGGGAGAGTGGCTACACCTTC.